This paragraph covers one TCR beta chain sequence. These data belong to a study of blood T cell repertoires in COVID-19. V dropped 7 bases and J dropped 6 bases, with 16 bases sitting between them. Per the germline V gene, CDR1 is SGDLS and CDR2 is YYNGEE. This CDR3 is 13 amino acids long. Only in-frame clones appear in the TCRdb table, and some are missing; sequencing was by immunoSEQ multiplex PCR. The table records about 100,000 clones, about nine tenths of them present only once. This sequence joins TRBV9 and TRBJ1-2; D unresolved. Sequenced sample: peripheral blood. This TCR was recovered from a human donor with active COVID-19. The donor label of this sample is uncertain. This CDR3 reads CASVPISINGYTF. In DNA, the CDR3 is TGTGCCAGCGTTCCTATCTCTATCAATGGCTACACCTTC.